Following are 17 T cell receptor beta chains from one sample sequenced in a study of T cells in Graves' hyperthyroidism and ophthalmopathy. RNA transcripts provided the source from which TCR beta CDR3 regions were amplified. With the HTBI primer set, the TCR CDR3 went through a first round of RT-PCR. MiXCR, run by TCRdb on the multiplex PCR reads, gives a single entry per CDR3 protein. Of 350,000 to 400,000 distinct CDR3 sequences listed, over 11% are singletons. Sequenced material: blood. Receptor source: a woman aged 60 to 75 with Graves' hyperthyroidism.

A few counts support this clonotype. V gene TRBV9 combines with J gene TRBJ2-2; TRBD2 matches at 15 bases. CDR1 is SGDLS, CDR2 YYNGEE, per germline. The CDR3 spans 18 residues. V dropped 4 bases and J dropped 7; count of bases not matched to a gene: 11. The CDR3 bases are TGTGCCAGCAGCCTCGGGACTAGCGGGAGGCAAGTAGGCGGGGAGCTGTTTTTT. Its translation is CASSLGTSGRQVGGELFF.

The rearrangement joins TRBV6-5 to TRBJ2-3, with 7 bases fitting TRBD1. Germline assignment: CDR1 MNHEY and CDR2 SVGAGI. The CDR3 extends over 13 amino acids. Trimming removed 2 bases from V and 4 bases from J; junction bases left unmatched: 0. The CDR3 nucleotides read TGTGCCAGCAGTTACAGGGGGCCAGATACGCAGTATTTT. Encoded protein: CASSYRGPDTQYF.

Ten or more counts support this clonotype. The V gene is TRBV7-6, the J gene TRBJ2-1, with D possibly being TRBD2 (5 bases). V was pared by 1 base and J by 10 bases, with 11 bases between. The CDR3 extends over 13 amino acids. Germline CDR1 reads SGHVS; CDR2 reads FNYEAQ. The CDR3 reads CASSLEGAREQFF. DNA for the CDR3: TGTGCCAGCAGCTTAGAGGGAGCGCGGGAGCAGTTCTTC.

This clonotype appeared many times. The rearrangement links TRBV28 to TRBJ1-2, with 10 nucleotides matching TRBD1. CDR3 length: 15 residues. V lost 5 bases, J lost 3 bases, and 6 bases stayed unmatched. Germline values: CDR1 MDHEN, CDR2 SYDVKM. CDR3: CASSAPGTGDYGYTF. The DNA for the CDR3 is TGTGCCAGCAGTGCCCCCGGGACAGGGGACTATGGCTACACCTTC.

V gene TRBV6-1 combines with J gene TRBJ2-1; 9 positions agree with TRBD2. J gave up 7 bases and V 6 bases, and 10 bases lay outside the gene matches. This CDR3 spans 15 amino acids. Germline CDR1 reads MNHNS; CDR2 reads SASEGT. The CDR3 loop is CASRGGGRARNEQFF. CDR3 DNA: TGTGCCAGCAGGGGGGGCGGGAGGGCCCGGAATGAGCAGTTCTTC.

The rearrangement joins TRBV20-1 to TRBJ2-3; 15 bases line up with TRBD2. The J segment lost 6 bases and the V segment lost 5 bases, leaving 15 bases of the junction unmatched. This CDR3 is 18 amino acids long. CDR1 DFQATT and CDR2 SNEGSKA come from the germline V gene (reference sequence). The CDR3 sequence is CSAGGLAGGNSVPDTQYF. As DNA, the CDR3 is TGCAGTGCTGGAGGACTAGCGGGAGGGAACTCCGTCCCGGATACGCAGTATTTT.

In its sample, this clonotype was seen many times. This chain connects TRBV20-1 to TRBJ2-1, with 13 positions matching TRBD2. The germline V gene encodes CDR1 DFQATT and CDR2 SNEGSKA (reference sequence). V was pared by 5 bases and J by 9 bases, with 4 bases of the junction left unmatched. The CDR3 runs 13 residues. CDR3 loop: CSARLAGGGEQFF. CDR3 sequence (DNA): TGCAGTGCTCGACTAGCGGGAGGTGGTGAGCAGTTCTTC.

Ten or more counts support this clonotype. This chain uses TRBV20-1 with TRBJ1-1; D uncertain. Trimming stripped 2 bases from V and 5 bases from J, with 15 bases between. The CDR3 is 14 amino acids. CDR1 and CDR2 (germline): DFQATT, SNEGSKA (reference sequence). The CDR3 nucleotides read TGCAGTGCTAGACCGAATTCGGTGGGAACTGAAGCTTTCTTT. Its translation is CSARPNSVGTEAFF.

This sequence joins TRBV11-1 and TRBJ2-1; 15 positions agree with TRBD2. Per germline, CDR1 SGHAT and CDR2 FQDESV (reference sequence). The CDR3 runs 17 residues. V was clipped by 5 bases and J by 7 bases; unmatched bases: 9. CDR3 sequence: CASSVQGLAGGGNEQFF. The CDR3 DNA sequence: TGTGCCAGCAGCGTTCAGGGACTAGCGGGAGGCGGGAATGAGCAGTTCTTC.

The chain couples TRBV25-1 to TRBJ2-1; D might be TRBD1 (5 bases). The CDR3 loop spans 15 amino acids. The ends were cut back, 2 bases at V and 1 base at J, with 9 bases in the middle. Per the germline V gene, CDR1 is MGHDK and CDR2 is SYGVNS. The CDR3 sequence: CASSEAGLSYNEQFF. For the CDR3, the DNA is TGTGCCAGCAGTGAAGCAGGGCTGTCCTACAATGAGCAGTTCTTC.

This clonotype has a count of ten or more. V and J are TRBV7-3 and TRBJ2-1; D may be TRBD1 (5 bases). The germline V gene encodes CDR1 SGHTA and CDR2 FQGTGA. V lost 4 bases, J lost 0 bases, and 13 bases lay in between. This CDR3 is built from 16 residues. The DNA of the CDR3 is TGTGCCAGCAGCTCCCTGGGAAGGGGCTCCTACAATGAGCAGTTCTTC. Its protein is CASSSLGRGSYNEQFF.

Ten or more counts support this clonotype. The chain links TRBV6-1 to TRBJ1-1; 7 bases fit TRBD1. CDR3 length equals 13 residues. The V gene's germline CDR1 is MNHNS and CDR2 SASEGT. Germline trimming cut 5 bases from V and 8 bases from J; bases unmatched to any gene: 8. The CDR3: CASSFNRGGEAFF. The CDR3 region has the DNA TGTGCCAGCAGTTTCAACAGGGGAGGAGAAGCTTTCTTT.

This clonotype was picked up a small number of times. The chain employs TRBV7-2 and TRBJ2-1, with no clear D. The CDR3 has 15 residues. CDR1 and CDR2 (germline): SGHTA, FQGNSA. Deletions cut 3 bases from V and 4 bases from J, with 13 bases between. The chain's CDR3 is CASSFDTELYNEQFF. The CDR3 DNA is TGTGCCAGCAGCTTCGACACAGAATTGTACAATGAGCAGTTCTTC. Full variable domain (missing parts from reference TRBV7-2 and TRBJ2-1): GAGVSQSPSNKVTEKGKDVELRCDPISGHTALYWYRQSLGQGLEFLIYFQGNSAPDKSGLPSDRFSAERTGGSVSTLTIQRTQQEDSAVYLCASSFDTELYNEQFFGPGTRLTVL.

This clonotype was counted ten times or more. The chain combines TRBV11-2 with TRBJ2-5; TRBD1 matches 11 bases. Trimming cost V 3 bases and J 4 bases; bases outside gene matches: 4. Germline V gene lookup returns CDR1 SGHAT and CDR2 FQNNGV. The CDR3 length is 15 residues. CDR3 sequence (DNA): TGTGCCAGCAGCTTCGCCGGGACAGGGGGAGAGACCCAGTACTTC. Residues: CASSFAGTGGETQYF.

This clonotype was detected a few times. The V gene is TRBV19, the J gene TRBJ1-2; 9 bases align to TRBD1. The CDR3 consists of 16 residues. The trim removed 7 bases at V and 1 base at J, leaving 10 bases unmatched. The germline gives CDR1 LNHDA, CDR2 SQIVND (reference sequence). For the CDR3, the DNA is TGTGCCAGTACGCCGGGACAGGGATCCTTTAACTATGGCTACACCTTC. Translation: CASTPGQGSFNYGYTF.

There are many counts of this clonotype. The chain is built from TRBV6-1 and TRBJ2-5; 12 nucleotides agree with TRBD2. CDR3 length: 15 residues. The junction had 6 bases not matched to a gene; V was cut back by 5 bases and J by 5 bases. CDR1 and CDR2 (germline): MNHNS, SASEGT. The CDR3 nucleotides are TGTGCCAGCAGTCGACTAGCGGGAGATTTGGAGACCCAGTACTTC. Translating gives CASSRLAGDLETQYF.

This clonotype was recorded at least ten times. The chain links TRBV12-3 or TRBV12-4 to TRBJ1-2; 12 positions match TRBD1. After removal of 6 bases from V and 7 bases from J, the junction contained 9 bases not matched to a gene. The CDR3 is made up of 15 amino acids. The CDR3 nucleotides read TGTGCCAGCAGAGGTCGGGACAGGGGGCTCGGTGGCTACACCTTC. It is translated as CASRGRDRGLGGYTF.